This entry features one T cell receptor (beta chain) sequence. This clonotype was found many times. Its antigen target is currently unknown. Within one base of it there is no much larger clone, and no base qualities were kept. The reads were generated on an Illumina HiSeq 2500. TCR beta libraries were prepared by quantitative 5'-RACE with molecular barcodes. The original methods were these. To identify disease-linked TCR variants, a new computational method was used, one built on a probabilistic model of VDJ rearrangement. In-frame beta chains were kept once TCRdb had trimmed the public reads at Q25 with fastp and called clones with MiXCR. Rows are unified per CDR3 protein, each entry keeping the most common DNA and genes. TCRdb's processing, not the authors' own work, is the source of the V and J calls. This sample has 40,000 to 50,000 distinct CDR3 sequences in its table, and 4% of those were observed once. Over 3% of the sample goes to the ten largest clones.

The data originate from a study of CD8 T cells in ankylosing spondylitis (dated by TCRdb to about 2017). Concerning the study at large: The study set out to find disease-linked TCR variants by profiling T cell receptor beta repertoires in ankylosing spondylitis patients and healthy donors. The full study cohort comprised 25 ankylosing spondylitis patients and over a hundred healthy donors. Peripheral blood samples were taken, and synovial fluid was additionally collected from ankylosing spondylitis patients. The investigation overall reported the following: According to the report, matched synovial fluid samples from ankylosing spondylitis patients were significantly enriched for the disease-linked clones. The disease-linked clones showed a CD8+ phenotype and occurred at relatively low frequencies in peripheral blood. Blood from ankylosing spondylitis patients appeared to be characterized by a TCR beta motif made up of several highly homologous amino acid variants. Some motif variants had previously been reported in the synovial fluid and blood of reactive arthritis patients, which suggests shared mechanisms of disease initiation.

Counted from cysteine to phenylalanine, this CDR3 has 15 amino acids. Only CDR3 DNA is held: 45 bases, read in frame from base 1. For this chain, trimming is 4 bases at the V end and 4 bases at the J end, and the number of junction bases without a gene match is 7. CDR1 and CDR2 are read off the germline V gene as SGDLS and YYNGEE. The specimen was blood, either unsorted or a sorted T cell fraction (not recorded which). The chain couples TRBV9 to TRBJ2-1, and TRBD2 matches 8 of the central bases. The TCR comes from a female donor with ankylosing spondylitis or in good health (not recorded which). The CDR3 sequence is CASSPTGGPYNEQFF. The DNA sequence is TGTGCCAGCAGCCCCACGGGGGGGCCTTACAATGAGCAGTTCTTC.